This TCR beta chain was recovered during a study of blood T cell repertoires in COVID-19. Study-level information: Collection of acute and convalescent COVID-19 samples took place in the United States, Italy and Spain. In each case, the material was cDNA or gDNA derived from T cells, B-cell-depleted T cells, or PBMCs.

The ends lost 1 base at V and 3 bases at J; junction bases unmatched: 6. This CDR3 has 16 amino acids. The germline gives CDR1 SGHTA, CDR2 FQGNSA. On this clone itself: Other DNA sequences within the sample encode an identical CDR3.

Authors' analysis steps: Cell counts per sample came from amplifying reference gene primers. Clones were read by immunoSEQ multiplex PCR, and TCRdb kept only the in-frame ones, dropping some. V, J and clone size were drawn from that table, and D and trimming were deduced from the DNA. The top ten clones hold 2.5% to 3.5% of a sample with a few hundred thousand clones, just over 85% of them seen once. Sample: peripheral blood. The sequence derives from a woman younger than 45 with active or convalescent COVID-19. This rearrangement joins TRBV7-2 to TRBJ1-5, with TRBD1 matching over 7 bases. The CDR3 DNA reads TGTGCCAGCAGCTTAGTCCCAGGGGGTTTCAATCAGCCCCAGCATTTT. Encoded protein: CASSLVPGGFNQPQHF.